The 10 T cell receptor beta chains in this list originate from one sample, sequenced in a study of T-cell reconstitution after alpha-beta-depleted transplantation in children. Researchers prepared the TCRbeta library using unique molecular identifiers, the study reports. TCRdb called the PCR reads again in MiXCR, with one record for every CDR3 protein. This sample carries some 830,000 distinct CDR3 sequences, 16% of them seen once, and the ten largest clones take approximately 5%. The sample was PBMCs, mostly from graft donor cells, taken 360 days after TCRalphabeta/CD19-depleted stem cell transplant. The receptors originated from a male patient younger than 18 who had a stem cell transplant for acute lymphoblastic leukemia, so the T cells may come from the graft donor.

This clonotype appeared many times. The rearrangement uses TRBV5-4 and TRBJ2-3; D call uncertain. Germline V gene lookup returns CDR1 SGHNT and CDR2 YYREEE (reference sequence). Trimming removed 3 bases from V and 2 bases from J, with 10 bases in between. The CDR3 contains 14 residues. The CDR3 sequence: CASSSKGYTDTQYF. CDR3 DNA: TGTGCCAGCAGCTCAAAAGGTTACACAGATACGCAGTATTTT.

This clonotype occurred many times. V gene TRBV6-5 combines with J gene TRBJ2-5, with D unresolved. Per germline, CDR1 MNHEY and CDR2 SVGAGI. V gave up 2 bases and J gave up 3 bases, with 10 bases separating them. The CDR3 runs 14 residues. CDR3 loop: CASSYGPWEETQYF. CDR3 nucleotide sequence: TGTGCCAGCAGTTACGGGCCCTGGGAAGAGACCCAGTACTTC.

This clonotype has more than one count but fewer than ten. The chain couples TRBV12-3 or TRBV12-4 to TRBJ2-7; 9 bases map to TRBD1. The ends lost 2 bases at V and 3 bases at J; junction bases unmatched: 8. The CDR3 has 16 residues. The CDR3 loop reads CASSLSAWTGVYEQYF. In DNA, the CDR3 is TGTGCCAGCAGTTTAAGCGCTTGGACAGGGGTCTACGAGCAGTACTTC.

The chain recombines TRBV5-1 with TRBJ2-3; D unresolved. V was shortened by 1 base and J by 4 bases, with 19 bases between the two germline ends. This CDR3 is 17 amino acids long. CDR1 is SGHRS and CDR2 is YFSETQ in the germline V gene. CDR3 residues: CASSLFGQGAVADTQYF. DNA of the CDR3: TGCGCCAGCAGCTTGTTCGGCCAAGGTGCGGTAGCAGATACGCAGTATTTT.

The rearrangement joins TRBV20-1 to TRBJ1-2; no clear D. Germline V gives CDR1 DFQATT, CDR2 SNEGSKA (reference sequence). V lost 0 bases to trimming and J lost 5 bases, with 19 bases between them. This CDR3 contains 16 residues. The CDR3 nucleotides are TGCAGTGCTAGAGATGCGGCAGCCTCATGGGATTATGGCTACACCTTC. It is translated as CSARDAAASWDYGYTF.

The chain recombines TRBV5-1 with TRBJ2-1; D is uncertain. The V gene's germline CDR1 is SGHRS and CDR2 YFSETQ. This CDR3 has 15 residues. Trimming cost V 4 bases and J 4 bases, with 15 bases left between them. CDR3 protein: CASSQDWEIYNEQFF. CDR3 nucleotide sequence: TGCGCCAGCAGCCAAGACTGGGAAATTTACAATGAGCAGTTCTTC.

In its sample, this clonotype was seen a few times. This chain links TRBV29-1 with TRBJ2-7; D gene uncertain. Germline V gene lookup returns CDR1 SQVTM and CDR2 ANQGSEA. The CDR3 has 16 residues. Trimming removed 3 bases at V and 1 base at J, with 19 bases between. CDR3 loop: CSVEGPTEIGSYEQYF. Here the CDR3 DNA reads TGCAGCGTTGAGGGTCCAACAGAGATAGGATCCTACGAGCAGTACTTC.

V gene TRBV4-1 combines with J gene TRBJ2-2; D is undetermined. V lost 4 bases, J lost 3 bases, and 15 bases lay in between. This CDR3 spans 16 amino acids. Germline V lookup: CDR1 MGHRA, CDR2 YSYEKL. CDR3 residues: CASSPDPGIYTGELFF. In nucleotides, the CDR3 is TGCGCCAGCAGCCCCGATCCGGGTATCTACACCGGGGAGCTGTTTTTT.

About this clonotype itself: The junction and the germline gene differ at one end; a read error may be behind it. The J gene is TRBJ1-2, the V gene TRBV30, with 9 nucleotides matching TRBD1. Germline V gene sequence: CDR1 GTSNPN, CDR2 SVGIG (reference sequence). The CDR3 length is 12 residues. The CDR3 loop is CAWSLRGTGPVF. The CDR3 DNA is TGTGCCTGGAGTCTAAGGGGGACAGGGCCGGTCTTC.

This clonotype was counted between two and nine times. In DNA, the CDR3 is TGTGCCAGCAGCTTGGAACAGTACCAAGAGACCCAGTACTTC. This translates into CASSLEQYQETQYF. V is TRBV5-4 and J is TRBJ2-5; D not certain. Trimming took 0 bases from V and 0 from J, leaving 6 bases between them. Germline-derived CDR1 and CDR2 are SGHNT and YYREEE (reference sequence). The CDR3 consists of 14 residues.